Below are 19 T cell receptor beta chains sequenced from a single sample in a study of T cell repertoires in cytomegalovirus infection. TCRdb recomputed calls from the reads with MiXCR, one row per CDR3 protein. The table includes about half a million distinct CDR3 sequences, about 33% detected once. Their antigen targets remain unknown. The specimen was cultured PBMCs, collected from culture after CMV antigen stimulation. The receptors come from a human donor in good health (CMV status not recorded). Some clones in this sample may be carry-over from other donors' samples.

CDR3 in DNA: TGCGCCAGCAGTCAATCGAGAGAGGGGGATACGCAGTATTTT. It translates to CASSQSREGDTQYF. The V and J genes are TRBV23-1 and TRBJ2-3, with D perhaps TRBD1 or TRBD2 (5 bases each). TRBV23-1 is an open reading frame, and its role is uncertain. Trimming stripped 0 bases from V and 6 bases from J, with 10 bases between. The CDR3 is made up of 14 amino acids.

This clonotype has at least ten counts. The chain has TRBV6-2 or TRBV6-3 and TRBJ2-1; D is undetermined. Germline V gives CDR1 MNHEY, CDR2 SVGEGT. Trimming removed 7 bases at V and 12 bases at J, with 13 bases between. The CDR3 sequence is 11 residues long. The CDR3 loop reads CASKNSSPQFF. CDR3 sequence (DNA): TGTGCCAGCAAAAACTCGAGCCCGCAGTTCTTC.

The V gene is TRBV20-1, the J gene TRBJ2-4; 10 positions match TRBD1. There are 13 residues in the CDR3. V lost 5 bases and J lost 6; bases outside the gene matches: 4. Germline values: CDR1 DFQATT, CDR2 SNEGSKA (reference sequence). CDR3 sequence: CSAGRDRGNIQYF. CDR3 sequence (DNA): TGCAGTGCTGGCCGGGACAGGGGAAACATTCAGTACTTC.

This clonotype was observed a few times. The V gene is TRBV27, the J gene TRBJ2-1; D possibly uses TRBD1 or TRBD2 (5 bases each). The CDR3 loop spans 14 amino acids. Trimming took 6 bases from V and 4 from J, leaving 13 bases between them. Per the germline V gene, CDR1 is MNHEY and CDR2 is SMNVEV (reference sequence). The CDR3 bases are TGTGCCAGCAGCCTGGGGGATTTATACAATGAGCAGTTCTTC. Translated: CASSLGDLYNEQFF.

This sequence joins TRBV19 and TRBJ2-5, with 9 bases that match TRBD1. This CDR3 contains 15 residues. The junction had 7 bases not matched to a gene; V was cut back by 5 bases and J by 3 bases. The germline gives CDR1 LNHDA, CDR2 SQIVND (reference sequence). CDR3 loop: CASSQQGAREETQYF. The CDR3, as DNA: TGTGCCAGTAGTCAACAGGGGGCGCGGGAAGAGACCCAGTACTTC. The full variable domain, completed using reference TRBV19 and TRBJ2-5, is DGGITQSPKYLFRKEGQNVTLSCEQNLNHDAMYWYRQDPGQGLRLIYYSQIVNDFQKGDIAEGYSVSREKKESFPLTVTSAQKNPTAFYLCASSQQGAREETQYFGPGTRLLVL.

V is TRBV20-1 and J is TRBJ2-3; D ambiguous. V shed 1 base and J shed 10 bases, with 12 bases lying between them. CDR3 length: 12 amino acids. Germline values: CDR1 DFQATT, CDR2 SNEGSKA (reference sequence). CDR3 in amino acids: CSARVAATPQYF. The CDR3 DNA follows: TGCAGTGCTAGAGTGGCCGCGACCCCGCAGTATTTT.

The DNA for the CDR3 is TGCAGTGCTAGAGGAGGGTCAGGGACAGTTTGCGCCTCCGCTGCCGAGCAGTACTTC. Translating it yields CSARGGSGTVCASAAEQYF. V gene TRBV20-1 combines with J gene TRBJ2-7; 7 nucleotides agree with TRBD1. CDR3 size: 19 residues. The germline CDR1 and CDR2 sequences are DFQATT and SNEGSKA (reference sequence). J was trimmed by 6 bases and V by 1 base; bases with no gene match: 24.

This chain links TRBV14 with TRBJ2-3; 9 bases agree with TRBD2. This CDR3 spans 14 amino acids. With V trimmed by 5 bases and J by 5 bases, 5 bases remained unmatched. The germline CDR1 and CDR2 sequences are SGHDN and FVKESK. CDR3 DNA sequence: TGTGCCAGCAGCTCCGGGACTAGCCAAGATACGCAGTATTTT. It codes for CASSSGTSQDTQYF.

DNA of the CDR3: TGTGCCAGCAGCCCAAGCCAAGCGGAGCCTCTTAACAATGAGCAGTTCTTC. Its protein product is CASSPSQAEPLNNEQFF. The V gene is TRBV11-3, the J gene TRBJ2-1; a possible D gene is TRBD2 (5 bases). The CDR3 loop spans 17 amino acids. Trimming shortened V by 5 bases and J by 5 bases, and 22 bases separated the two germline ends. Germline V gene sequence: CDR1 SGHNT, CDR2 YENEEA.

The V and J genes are TRBV5-1 and TRBJ1-1, with D possibly TRBD1 on 6 matching bases. Germline V gene lookup returns CDR1 SGHRS and CDR2 YFSETQ. This CDR3 is built from 16 residues. Trimming removed 4 bases at V and 1 base at J, with 17 bases between. This chain's CDR3 is CASSQVTGNGNTEAFF. In nucleotides, the CDR3 is TGCGCCAGCAGCCAAGTTACAGGGAATGGGAACACTGAAGCTTTCTTT.

This clonotype has just a few counts. V gene TRBV20-1 combines with J gene TRBJ2-2, with unresolved D. Germline V gene sequence: CDR1 DFQATT, CDR2 SNEGSKA (reference sequence). The CDR3 spans 15 residues. V gave up 3 bases and J gave up 0 bases, with 11 bases separating them. CDR3 sequence: CSARTLFANTGELFF. CDR3 nucleotides: TGCAGTGCTAGGACTTTGTTCGCGAACACCGGGGAGCTGTTTTTT.

This clonotype was counted only a few times. The gene calls are TRBV12-3 or TRBV12-4 and TRBJ2-1, with D possibly matching TRBD2 (6 bases). Trimming removed 4 bases at V and 2 bases at J, with 12 bases between. There are 15 residues in the CDR3. In DNA, the CDR3 is TGTGCCAGCAGTTCTCGCGGGAAAACCTACAATGAGCAGTTCTTC. This codes for CASSSRGKTYNEQFF.

The CDR3 DNA sequence: TGTGCCAGTAGTATAGTTCGGGAGGGGAATCAGCCCCAGCATTTT. Translation: CASSIVREGNQPQHF. V and J are TRBV19 and TRBJ1-5, with a possible D match to TRBD1 (5 bases). V lost 1 base, J lost 4 bases, and 11 bases lay in between. The CDR3 runs 15 residues. Looked up from germline, CDR1 is LNHDA and CDR2 is SQIVND (reference sequence).

The chain employs TRBV12-3 or TRBV12-4 and TRBJ1-1, with D uncertain. V was clipped by 6 bases and J by 0 bases, with 11 bases between them. The CDR3 has 14 amino acids. The CDR3 is CASSLSEVNTEAFF. CDR3 sequence (DNA): TGTGCCAGCAGCTTGAGTGAGGTGAACACTGAAGCTTTCTTT.

This clonotype turned up a few times. V usage is TRBV25-1 and J usage is TRBJ1-2, with D hard to call. Germline V gives CDR1 MGHDK, CDR2 SYGVNS. The CDR3 covers 13 residues. The V gene lost 5 bases and the J gene lost 1 base, with 8 bases spanning the gap. Here the CDR3 DNA reads TGTGCCAGCAGTTCGGGTTATAACTATGGCTACACCTTC. Encoded protein: CASSSGYNYGYTF.

This clonotype has more than one count but fewer than ten. This chain joins TRBV7-2 and TRBJ2-5, with D unclear. Trimming removed 2 bases from V and 5 bases from J, with 9 bases in between. The CDR3 is 13 amino acids. The germline V gene has CDR1 SGHTA and CDR2 FQGNSA. The chain's CDR3 is CASSLFPFETQYF. The CDR3 DNA reads TGTGCCAGCAGCTTATTTCCATTCGAGACCCAGTACTTC.

This chain uses TRBV6-2 or TRBV6-3 with TRBJ2-7; D may correspond to TRBD1 or TRBD2 (5 bases each). The CDR3 runs to 14 residues. Germline lookup yields CDR1 MNHEY and CDR2 SVGEGT. The CDR3 region has the DNA TGTGCCAGCAGATACTCGGGGACCTCCTACGAGCAGTACGTC. Amino acids: CASRYSGTSYEQYV.

The V and J genes are TRBV12-3 or TRBV12-4 and TRBJ2-5, with TRBD1 as a possible D gene (5 bases). This CDR3 is 16 amino acids long. With 5 bases removed from V and 1 base from J, the gap between germline ends came to 17 bases. The CDR3 here is CASSPTWGRGQETQYF. CDR3 sequence (DNA): TGTGCCAGCAGTCCGACCTGGGGTAGGGGCCAAGAGACCCAGTACTTC.

The J gene is TRBJ2-5, the V gene TRBV6-1, with D tentatively TRBD1 (5 bases). Germline CDR1 and CDR2: MNHNS and SASEGT. The CDR3 sequence is 14 residues long. Trimming removed 3 bases at V and 3 bases at J, with 11 bases between. CDR3 amino acids: CASSDQGSKETQYF. In DNA form, the CDR3 reads TGTGCCAGCAGTGATCAGGGTTCTAAAGAGACCCAGTACTTC.